Presented here are 32 T cell receptor beta chains from one specimen sequenced in a study of blood T cells in healthy people across ages. Primers used in a second PCR of roughly 6 to 11 cycles were a sample-barcoded 5' primer and a J-beta primer mix. TCRdb recomputed calls from the 5' RACE reads with MiXCR, one row per CDR3 protein. The data contain around 1.5 million distinct CDR3 sequences, about 31% of them seen just once; the ten biggest clones take up about 11%. Sequencing was done on a sample of blood. These receptors all stem from a woman aged 25 to 39 in good health.

The V gene is TRBV9, the J gene TRBJ1-1, with no clear D. Trimming stripped 0 bases from V and 2 bases from J, with 11 bases between. From germline, CDR1 is SGDLS and CDR2 YYNGEE. The CDR3 runs 15 residues. CDR3 sequence reads: CASSVAGRANTEAFF. CDR3 bases: TGTGCCAGCAGCGTAGCGGGGAGGGCAAACACTGAAGCTTTCTTT.

This clonotype was counted only a few times. This rearrangement joins TRBV29-1 to TRBJ2-1; D is possibly TRBD1 or TRBD2 (6 bases each). CDR1 is SQVTM, CDR2 ANQGSEA, per germline. V lost 4 bases and J lost 2, with 18 bases in between. This CDR3 spans 16 amino acids. The CDR3 DNA reads as TGCAGCGTTGTCGATTCGGGGGCAGAAACCTACAATGAGCAGTTCTTC. This codes for CSVVDSGAETYNEQFF.

This clonotype has a count of ten or more. The rearrangement uses TRBV5-1 and TRBJ2-3; TRBD1 matches 10 bases. With 0 bases clipped from V and 1 base from J, the junction kept 11 bases outside the gene matches. CDR1 is SGHRS and CDR2 is YFSETQ in the germline V gene. This CDR3 has 19 amino acids. The CDR3 DNA sequence: TGCGCCAGCAGCTTGGGGACAGGGGGTTCACTAAGTGGCACAGATACGCAGTATTTT. It codes for CASSLGTGGSLSGTDTQYF.

This clonotype has more than one count but fewer than ten. The genes are TRBV4-1 and TRBJ2-6, with D possibly being TRBD1 or TRBD2 (5 bases each). CDR3 length equals 15 residues. CDR1 and CDR2 from the germline V gene are MGHRA and YSYEKL. Trimming took off 1 base at V and 3 bases at J, with 7 bases between the two ends. In nucleotides, the CDR3 is TGCGCCAGCAGCCAAGGGGGGTTTGGGGCCAACGTCCTGACTTTC. This gives the protein CASSQGGFGANVLTF.

This clonotype was picked up many times. The V call is TRBV29-1, the J call TRBJ1-5, with D possibly being TRBD1 (6 bases). The ends were cut back, 5 bases at V and 0 bases at J, with 8 bases in the middle. The CDR3 sequence is 13 residues long. The germline V gene encodes CDR1 SQVTM and CDR2 ANQGSEA. CDR3 residues: CSVLGGSNQPQHF. The CDR3 region has the DNA TGCAGCGTTTTAGGGGGTAGCAATCAGCCCCAGCATTTT.

The sample holds a few counts of this clonotype. This chain uses TRBV3-1 with TRBJ2-5; 11 bases line up with TRBD2. CDR1 and CDR2 from the germline V gene are LGHDT and YNNKEL (reference sequence). J gave up 1 base and V 8 bases, and 3 bases lay outside the gene matches. CDR3 length: 14 amino acids. CDR3 protein: CASAGLAAQETQYF. The CDR3 nucleotides read TGTGCCAGCGCGGGACTAGCGGCCCAAGAGACCCAGTACTTC.

The genes are TRBV6-1 and TRBJ1-5, with D uncertain. The CDR3 spans 13 residues. Germline CDR1 is MNHNS and CDR2 is SASEGT. V lost 4 bases and J 7 bases, leaving 11 bases between the germline ends. CDR3 in DNA: TGTGCCAGCAGTGCACAGAGGCCCCAGCCCCAGCATTTT. Translation gives CASSAQRPQPQHF.

This clonotype came up many times. This chain uses TRBV29-1 with TRBJ2-3, with D unresolved. CDR1 is SQVTM and CDR2 is ANQGSEA in the germline V gene. The CDR3 consists of 14 residues. V lost 1 base and J lost 2, with 10 bases in between. The CDR3 spells CSVEGAAHTDTQYF. For the CDR3, the DNA is TGCAGCGTTGAAGGGGCGGCCCACACAGATACGCAGTATTTT.

This chain links TRBV4-1 with TRBJ2-3; D gene unclear. Germline CDR1 is MGHRA and CDR2 is YSYEKL. There are 13 residues in the CDR3. With 5 bases removed from V and 2 bases from J, the gap between germline ends came to 8 bases. The CDR3 nucleotides are TGCGCCAGCAGCATGGGCCTCACAGATACGCAGTATTTT. Residues: CASSMGLTDTQYF.

This clonotype was seen only a few times. V is TRBV6-1 and J is TRBJ1-5; no clear D. Germline loops: CDR1 MNHNS, CDR2 SASEGT. The CDR3 runs 15 residues. Between the trimmed V and J ends, which lost 8 bases and 0 bases, there was a span of 14 bases. The CDR3: CASGIQTDSNQPQHF. CDR3 sequence (DNA): TGTGCCAGCGGAATTCAGACTGATAGCAATCAGCCCCAGCATTTT.

J is TRBJ1-2 and V is TRBV5-1; D gene uncertain. Germline V lookup: CDR1 SGHRS, CDR2 YFSETQ. Between the trimmed V and J ends, which lost 0 bases and 9 bases, there was a span of 18 bases. The CDR3 covers 15 residues. The CDR3 spells CASSLADSRGLRYTF. The DNA of the CDR3 is TGCGCCAGCAGCTTGGCCGATAGTCGAGGGCTTCGCTACACCTTC.

V and J are TRBV6-1 and TRBJ2-7, with 9 nucleotides matching TRBD2. The CDR3 contains 16 residues. Looked up from germline, CDR1 is MNHNS and CDR2 is SASEGT. Losses at the gene ends were 7 bases for V and 2 bases for J; bases not matched to a gene: 12. The CDR3 loop reads CASIKAGGRNTYEQYF. CDR3 DNA sequence: TGTGCCAGCATAAAAGCGGGGGGTCGAAATACCTACGAGCAGTACTTC.

The rearrangement joins TRBV6-6 to TRBJ2-5; perhaps TRBD2 as D (5 bases). Matching the DNA end better, TRBJ2-7 makes the J call doubtful. The CDR3 length is 15 residues. The germline CDR1 and CDR2 sequences are MNHNY and SVGAGI (reference sequence). CDR3 nucleotides: TGTGCCAGCAGTTACCCGTCTAGCCCCGTTCCCGAGCAGTACTTC. This encodes CASSYPSSPVPEQYF.

The gene calls are TRBV19 and TRBJ2-1; 15 nucleotides match TRBD2. Germline V lookup: CDR1 LNHDA, CDR2 SQIVND (reference sequence). This CDR3 comprises 14 residues. The V and J ends lost 10 bases and 8 bases, in that order; junction bases with no gene match: 6. The CDR3 region has the DNA TGTGCCACCGAGGGACTAGCGGGAGGATATGAGCAGTTCTTC. Protein sequence: CATEGLAGGYEQFF.

This clonotype occurred a few times. The chain couples TRBV4-2 to TRBJ1-5, with no clear D. The germline gives CDR1 LGHNA, CDR2 YNFKEQ. This CDR3 contains 14 residues. V lost 0 bases and J 2 bases, leaving 5 bases between the germline ends. The CDR3 region is CASSQEFGNQPQHF. In DNA form, the CDR3 reads TGTGCCAGCAGCCAAGAATTCGGCAATCAGCCCCAGCATTTT.

The rearrangement uses TRBV28 and TRBJ2-2; D may match TRBD1 or TRBD2 (5 bases each). CDR3 size: 15 residues. CDR1 and CDR2 (germline): MDHEN, SYDVKM. Trimming stripped 2 bases from V and 6 bases from J, with 13 bases between. DNA for the CDR3: TGTGCCAGCAGTTTAATAGGGGCCGGGGCCGGGGAGCTGTTTTTT. Translated: CASSLIGAGAGELFF.

The chain joins TRBV3-1 to TRBJ2-3; 9 positions agree with TRBD2. V gave up 8 bases and J gave up 2 bases; unmatched junction bases: 8. The CDR3 runs to 15 residues. Germline V gene lookup returns CDR1 LGHDT and CDR2 YNNKEL (reference sequence). This CDR3 reads CASRIAGVSTDTQYF. In DNA, the CDR3 is TGTGCCAGCCGTATAGCGGGGGTGTCCACAGATACGCAGTATTTT.

As regards this clonotype: A read error is possible here, since a much larger clone lies one base away. The chain has TRBV27 and TRBJ2-1, with D unresolved. This CDR3 spans 12 amino acids. The V gene's germline CDR1 is MNHEY and CDR2 SMNVEV (reference sequence). CDR3 residues: CTSSPSGSEQFF. The DNA of the CDR3 is TGTACCAGCAGTCCCTCCGGGTCTGAGCAGTTCTTC.

The V and J genes are TRBV5-6 and TRBJ1-5, with 8 positions matching TRBD1. Germline CDR1 is SGHDT and CDR2 is YYEEEE. This CDR3 comprises 18 residues. Germline trimming cut 1 base from V and 6 bases from J; bases unmatched to any gene: 15. The CDR3 nucleotides read TGTGCCAGCAGCTTGAATCCTACCTATGACAGGGGCCGTCAGCCCCAGCATTTT. Protein sequence: CASSLNPTYDRGRQPQHF.

Comment on this clonotype: A single base separates this from a much larger clone, so it may be a read error. The J gene is TRBJ2-3, the V gene TRBV29-1; TRBD2 matches 10 bases. After removal of 3 bases from V and 2 bases from J, the junction contained 17 bases not matched to a gene. This CDR3 is built from 19 residues. CDR1 and CDR2 from the germline V gene are SQVTM and ANQGSEA. The CDR3 here is CSVDARQILAGVTTDTQYF. The CDR3 DNA reads TGCAGCGTTGATGCCCGACAGATTCTAGCGGGAGTTACCACAGATACGCAGTATTTT.

The chain recombines TRBV19 with TRBJ2-7, with D uncertain. V was clipped by 3 bases and J by 2 bases, with 8 bases between them. The germline CDR1 and CDR2 sequences are LNHDA and SQIVND (reference sequence). The CDR3 totals 13 residues. The CDR3 DNA is TGTGCCAGTAGTATCGAATTGACCTACGAGCAGTACTTC. This codes for CASSIELTYEQYF. Using reference TRBV19 and TRBJ2-7 for the parts outside the CDR3, the full variable domain is DGGITQSPKYLFRKEGQNVTLSCEQNLNHDAMYWYRQDPGQGLRLIYYSQIVNDFQKGDIAEGYSVSREKKESFPLTVTSAQKNPTAFYLCASSIELTYEQYFGPGTRLTVT.

This clonotype was picked up a small number of times. The V gene is TRBV6-1, the J gene TRBJ2-7; possibly TRBD1 for D (5 bases). Germline CDR1 and CDR2: MNHNS and SASEGT. With 9 bases removed from V and 2 bases from J, the gap between germline ends came to 17 bases. This CDR3 comprises 14 residues. Here the CDR3 DNA reads TGTGCCAGTTGCAGGTCCCAAGGGGCCTACGAGCAGTACTTC. Its translation: CASCRSQGAYEQYF.

The gene calls are TRBV5-1 and TRBJ1-1; a possible D gene is TRBD1 (5 bases). Trimming removed 5 bases at V and 3 bases at J, with 11 bases between. This CDR3 spans 13 amino acids. The germline gives CDR1 SGHRS, CDR2 YFSETQ. DNA of the CDR3: TGCGCCAGCAGTCGCCAGACAGACACTGAAGCTTTCTTT. Protein: CASSRQTDTEAFF. The full variable domain, in which reference TRBV5-1 and TRBJ1-1 provide the parts outside the CDR3, is KAGVTQTPRYLIKTRGQQVTLSCSPISGHRSVSWYQQTPGQGLQFLFEYFSETQRNKGNFPGRFSGRQFSNSRSEMNVSTLELGDSALYLCASSRQTDTEAFFGQGTRLTVV.

The chain joins TRBV11-2 to TRBJ2-6; 7 nucleotides match TRBD1. Trimming removed 4 bases from V and 4 bases from J; junction bases left unmatched: 10. The CDR3 loop spans 17 amino acids. Per the germline V gene, CDR1 is SGHAT and CDR2 is FQNNGV. The CDR3 is CASSSTGKGSGANVLTF. CDR3 nucleotides: TGTGCCAGCAGCTCGACAGGGAAGGGCTCGGGGGCCAACGTCCTGACTTTC.

The genes are TRBV12-3 or TRBV12-4 and TRBJ2-2; either TRBD1 or TRBD2 may supply D (6 bases each). The CDR3 runs to 18 residues. The V end was cut by 11 bases, the J end by 0 bases, with 25 bases between. This CDR3 is CAGAPARIGGPNTGELFF. Here the CDR3 DNA reads TGTGCCGGGGCCCCGGCGAGGATTGGGGGGCCGAACACCGGGGAGCTGTTTTTT.

At least ten counts were recorded for this clonotype. The chain combines TRBV29-1 with TRBJ2-5; possibly TRBD2 for D (5 bases). The germline V gene has CDR1 SQVTM and CDR2 ANQGSEA. The V end lost 2 bases, the J end lost 3 bases, and 10 bases lay between the germline ends. There are 13 residues in the CDR3. The chain's CDR3 is CSVEWRQKETQYF. Written as DNA, the CDR3 is TGCAGCGTTGAATGGAGGCAGAAAGAGACCCAGTACTTC.

Ten or more counts support this clonotype. The junction and the germline gene differ at one end; a read error may be behind it. The chain carries TRBV5-1 and TRBJ2-3; TRBD2 might be the D (5 bases). This CDR3 is 15 amino acids long. Germline CDR1 and CDR2: SGHRS and YFSETQ. The CDR3 here is CASSLGSGGTDTQYF. The CDR3 DNA follows: TGTGCCAGCAGCTTAGGGTCCGGGGGCACAGATACGCAGTATTTT.

The chain combines TRBV13 with TRBJ2-3, with 9 positions matching TRBD1. The CDR3 is 16 amino acids. Germline V gives CDR1 PRHDT, CDR2 FYEKMQ (reference sequence). The V and J ends lost 5 bases and 2 bases, in that order; junction bases with no gene match: 8. The CDR3, as DNA: TGTGCCAGCAGCCCCAGGGGGACAGGGTACACAGATACGCAGTATTTT. Translating gives CASSPRGTGYTDTQYF.

This clonotype occurred a few times. The DNA for the CDR3 is TGCAGTGCAGAGTTTTCTGGGGCCAACGTCCTGACTTTC. Protein product: CSAEFSGANVLTF. The chain combines TRBV20-1 with TRBJ2-6, with unresolved D. V lost 6 bases, J lost 1 base, and 7 bases lay in between. The CDR3 runs to 13 residues. The germline gives CDR1 DFQATT, CDR2 SNEGSKA (reference sequence).

A few counts support this clonotype. The chain joins TRBV4-1 to TRBJ1-2; no clear D gene. CDR1 and CDR2 from the germline V gene are MGHRA and YSYEKL. The CDR3 totals 13 residues. The V end lost 1 base, the J end lost 8 bases, and 11 bases lay between the germline ends. CDR3 loop: CASSQVSRGGYTF. CDR3 bases: TGCGCCAGCAGCCAAGTGAGCCGAGGGGGCTACACCTTC.

The rearrangement links TRBV28 to TRBJ1-6, with TRBD1 identical over 10 bases. The CDR3 is made up of 16 amino acids. The ends lost 6 bases at V and 1 base at J; junction bases unmatched: 3. Germline assignment: CDR1 MDHEN and CDR2 SYDVKM. The CDR3 is CASSTGQGSYNSPLHF. CDR3 DNA sequence: TGTGCCAGCAGCACGGGACAGGGGTCCTATAATTCACCCCTCCACTTT.

This clonotype came up many times. This sequence joins TRBV20-1 and TRBJ1-1; TRBD1 aligns across 7 bases. The germline V gene encodes CDR1 DFQATT and CDR2 SNEGSKA (reference sequence). The CDR3 contains 17 residues. Trimming took 2 bases from V and 8 from J; bases not matched to a gene: 20. The CDR3 region is CSARLPGQVWVGGEAFF. CDR3 DNA sequence: TGCAGTGCTAGACTCCCCGGACAGGTGTGGGTAGGGGGGGAAGCTTTCTTT.